These 30 T cell receptor beta chains came from one sample sequenced in a study of T cell clonality in common variable immunodeficiency (dated by TCRdb to between 2014 and 2017). Study-level results and caveats: Fewer deletions and N-nucleotide insertions were reportedly observed in CVID TCRbeta sequences, and highly modified clones with 13 or more V deletions were reportedly absent from CVID TCRbeta sequences.

The library was obtained by the immunoSEQ multiplex PCR assay. Not all clones reach the TCRdb copy of this immuneACCESS table, which keeps in-frame sequences only. Checked studies attribute under half of the gap to unresolved V genes and leave the rest unexplained. This sample includes about 19,000 clones, and none of them was observed just once. The ten most abundant clones make up 6% to 8.5% of the sample. No cognate antigen is known for these TCRs. The material sequenced was peripheral blood mononuclear cells. The receptors were sampled from a human donor with common variable immunodeficiency.

This clone has a count of ten or more. The read gets to within 3 residues of the CDR3 end, and the germline J gene fills in the rest. The chain uses TRBV5-1 and TRBJ2-5; no firm D call. CDR1 and CDR2 (germline): SGHRS, YFSETQ. V lost 0 bases and J lost 3, with 6 bases in between. The CDR3 has 13 residues. The CDR3 here is CASSLVHKETQYF. CDR3 DNA, as far as it was read: TGCGCCAGCAGCTTGGTTCACAAAGAGACC.

The table lists this clone with a few counts. The read ends 3 residues shy of where the CDR3 ends; the end is completed using the germline J gene. V usage is TRBV7-8 and J usage is TRBJ1-6; 9 bases map to TRBD1. This CDR3 has 16 amino acids. CDR1 is SGHVS, CDR2 FQNEAQ, per germline. The CDR3 spells CASSLVGTGKRDPLHF. Partial CDR3 DNA: TGTGCCAGCAGCTTAGTCGGGACAGGGAAAAGGGATCCC.

This clone came up a few times. The CDR3 end is not reached by the read, which stops 3 residues before it; the germline J gene fills it in. The chain is built from TRBV14 and TRBJ2-5; D is unresolved. The CDR3 runs to 13 residues. CDR1 is SGHDN, CDR2 FVKESK, per germline. Trimming cost V 1 base and J 5 bases, with 8 bases left between them. The CDR3 bases that were read are TGTGCCAGCAGCCAAGGCATCGGGGAGACC. It specifies CASSQGIGET. The full CDR3 protein reads CASSQGIGETQYF.

This clone showed up many times. The covered CDR3 bases are TGTGCCAGCAGTGATCCGCCAGGGCAAGAGACC. Translating gives CASSDPPGQET. The whole CDR3 reads CASSDPPGQETQYF. The chain employs TRBV6-1 and TRBJ2-5, with a possible D match to TRBD1 (5 bases). Read coverage stops 3 residues before the CDR3 terminus; the germline J gene supplies the remainder. The V end lost 3 bases, the J end lost 2 bases, and 10 bases lay between the germline ends. The CDR3 extends over 14 amino acids. CDR1 is MNHNS and CDR2 is SASEGT in the germline V gene.

This clone was detected a few times. Sequencing ends 3 residues short of the CDR3 end; the germline J gene provides the rest. The V gene is TRBV19, the J gene TRBJ1-1; D is uncertain. Germline V gene sequence: CDR1 LNHDA, CDR2 SQIVND (reference sequence). The CDR3 spans 12 residues. Trimming removed 11 bases from V and 0 bases from J, with 10 bases in between. CDR3 loop: CACGWMNTEAFF. CDR3 bases read: TGTGCCTGCGGGTGGATGAACACTGAA.

This clone was counted between two and nine times. Read coverage stops 3 residues before the CDR3 terminus; the germline J gene supplies the remainder. This chain links TRBV5-1 with TRBJ2-1; TRBD2 matches at 7 bases. The CDR3 length is 14 residues. J was trimmed by 8 bases and V by 5 bases; bases with no gene match: 10. Germline loops: CDR1 SGHRS, CDR2 YFSETQ. The sequenced part of the CDR3 DNA is TGCGCCAGCAGAAGGTGGCGGGAGAGTGATGAG. Protein: CASRRWRESDE. The entire CDR3 sequence reads CASRRWRESDEQFF. The variable domain in full, completed from reference TRBV5-1 and TRBJ2-1, reads KAGVTQTPRYLIKTRGQQVTLSCSPISGHRSVSWYQQTPGQGLQFLFEYFSETQRNKGNFPGRFSGRQFSNSRSEMNVSTLELGDSALYLCASRRWRESDEQFFGPGTRLTVL.

For this clone: The CDR3 extends 3 residues past the end of the read, so its final part is completed from the germline J gene. The V call is TRBV6-2 or TRBV6-3, the J call TRBJ2-1; maybe TRBD2 (6 bases). Germline loops: CDR1 MNHEY, CDR2 SVGEGT. V shed 6 bases and J shed 2 bases, with 11 bases lying between them. The CDR3 is 14 residues long. The part of the CDR3 DNA that was read is TGTGCCAGCAGCCAAGGGACTGCCTACAATGAG. Its translation is CASSQGTAYNE. The whole CDR3 region reads CASSQGTAYNEQFF.

This clone was found many times. The read ends 3 residues shy of where the CDR3 ends; the end is completed using the germline J gene. The chain couples TRBV19 to TRBJ2-5; 12 bases are shared with TRBD1. The trim removed 5 bases at V and 3 bases at J, leaving 10 bases unmatched. The CDR3 loop spans 17 amino acids. Germline-derived CDR1 and CDR2 are LNHDA and SQIVND (reference sequence). CDR3 sequence: CASSPPPGQGAEETQYF. The part of the CDR3 DNA that was read is TGTGCCAGTAGTCCCCCACCGGGACAGGGGGCGGAAGAGACC. The full variable domain, with the rest looked up from reference TRBV19 and TRBJ2-5, is DGGITQSPKYLFRKEGQNVTLSCEQNLNHDAMYWYRQDPGQGLRLIYYSQIVNDFQKGDIAEGYSVSREKKESFPLTVTSAQKNPTAFYLCASSPPPGQGAEETQYFGPGTRLLVL.

This clone has a count of ten or more. The read falls 3 residues short of the CDR3 end, and the missing part is taken from the germline J gene. The genes are TRBV18 and TRBJ2-3; 10 bases align to TRBD1. This CDR3 spans 15 amino acids. Trimming took 3 bases from V and 2 from J; bases not matched to a gene: 2. The germline V gene has CDR1 KGHSH and CDR2 LQKENI. CDR3 bases read: TGTGCCAGCTCACCGGGACAGGGGAACACAGATACG. The encoded protein is CASSPGQGNTDT. The CDR3 in its entirety is CASSPGQGNTDTQYF.

Turning to this clone: The junction and the germline gene differ at one end; a read error may be behind it. The part of the CDR3 DNA that was read is TGTGCCGGCAGCAATACCGGGGGTGCTGGAAACACC. Translation: CAGSNTGGAGNT. The entire CDR3 is CAGSNTGGAGNTIYF. The chain has TRBV7-9 and TRBJ1-3, with D maybe TRBD1 (5 bases). The read falls 3 residues short of the CDR3 end, and the missing part is taken from the germline J gene. CDR3 length: 15 residues. Germline V CDR1 and CDR2: SEHNR, FQNEAQ (reference sequence).

With regard to this clone: The read finishes 3 residues shy of the CDR3 end, and the germline J gene is used to complete it. V usage is TRBV7-2 and J usage is TRBJ1-1, with D perhaps matching TRBD1 (5 bases). Germline assignment: CDR1 SGHTA and CDR2 FQGNSA. CDR3 size: 13 residues. Trimming took off 2 bases at V and 1 base at J, with 5 bases between the two ends. The sequenced CDR3 bases are TGTGCCAGCAGCTTAACAGGGAACACTGAA. As protein: CASSLTGNTE. The entire CDR3 protein is CASSLTGNTEAFF. Drawing the rest from reference TRBV7-2 and TRBJ1-1, the complete variable domain is GAGVSQSPSNKVTEKGKDVELRCDPISGHTALYWYRQSLGQGLEFLIYFQGNSAPDKSGLPSDRFSAERTGGSVSTLTIQRTQQEDSAVYLCASSLTGNTEAFFGQGTRLTVV.

This clone has a handful of counts. The read falls 3 residues short of the CDR3 end, and the missing part is taken from the germline J gene. The J gene is TRBJ2-3, the V gene TRBV30; 7 bases line up with TRBD2. Germline lookup yields CDR1 GTSNPN and CDR2 SVGIG (reference sequence). The CDR3 totals 12 residues. CDR3 bases read: TGTGCCTGGAGTGTATCGCGGGAGACG. As protein: CAWSVSRET. The full CDR3 reads CAWSVSRETQYF. The full variable domain, rest sourced from reference TRBV30 and TRBJ2-3, is SQTIHQWPATLVQPVGSPLSLECTVEGTSNPNLYWYRQAAGRGLQLLFYSVGIGQISSEVPQNLSASRPQDRQFILSSKKLLLSDSGFYLCAWSVSRETQYFGPGTRLTVL.

On this clone: The CDR3 end falls 3 residues outside the read, so it is completed with the germline J gene. This rearrangement joins TRBV2 to TRBJ1-2; 10 bases agree with TRBD1. The CDR3 has 15 residues. The germline gives CDR1 SNHLY, CDR2 FYNNEI. After removal of 6 bases from V and 4 bases from J, the junction contained 8 bases not matched to a gene. CDR3 bases read: TGTGCCAGCAGCGGGGACAGGGGAGTACGCTATGGC. It specifies CASSGDRGVRYG. The CDR3 reads in full as CASSGDRGVRYGYTF.

A word on this clone: The CDR3 is cut off 3 residues early in the read; its end comes from the germline J gene. The chain recombines TRBV2 with TRBJ2-2; the match to TRBD2 covers 8 bases. V shed 5 bases, J shed 7 bases, and the junction held 9 bases outside the gene matches. The length of the CDR3 is 15 residues. Germline V CDR1 and CDR2: SNHLY, FYNNEI. CDR3 DNA, as far as it was read: TGTGCCAGCAGTCTCCAATCGGGGGGGGGCGGGGAG. Translation: CASSLQSGGGGE. The whole CDR3 sequence reads CASSLQSGGGGELFF.

This CDR3 reads CASSQNRPGYTF. The DNA read from the CDR3 is TGTGCCAGCAGTCAAAACAGGCCTGGC. This chain joins TRBV6-2 or TRBV6-3 and TRBJ1-2, with D possibly TRBD1 on 5 matching bases. The read ends 3 residues shy of where the CDR3 ends; the end is completed using the germline J gene. Germline loops: CDR1 MNHEY, CDR2 SVGEGT. The CDR3 sequence is 12 residues long. V lost 5 bases, J lost 7 bases, and 11 bases lay in between.

A remark on this clone: The read falls 3 residues short of the CDR3 end, and the missing part is taken from the germline J gene. The chain links TRBV30 to TRBJ2-1, with 11 bases that match TRBD2. Looked up from germline, CDR1 is GTSNPN and CDR2 is SVGIG (reference sequence). The junction had 5 bases not matched to a gene; V was cut back by 0 bases and J by 7 bases. This CDR3 contains 15 residues. This CDR3 is CAWSVGLAGGNEQFF. The DNA read from the CDR3 is TGTGCCTGGAGTGTAGGGCTAGCGGGGGGTAATGAG.

This clone was detected ten times or more. The read halts 3 residues ahead of the CDR3 end, with the missing end drawn from the germline J gene. The chain couples TRBV7-9 to TRBJ1-5; 9 bases align to TRBD1. Germline V gene data show CDR1 as SEHNR and CDR2 as FQNEAQ (reference sequence). J lost 6 bases, V lost 5 bases, and 5 bases had no gene match. The CDR3 extends over 14 amino acids. The CDR3 region is CASSPLTGGQPQHF. CDR3 DNA, as far as it was read: TGTGCCAGCAGCCCGTTGACAGGGGGTCAGCCC.

This clone came up many times. The read ends 3 residues early relative to the CDR3; the germline J gene fills the gap. The chain couples TRBV19 to TRBJ2-3; 12 bases map to TRBD2. Germline V CDR1 and CDR2: LNHDA, SQIVND (reference sequence). J was trimmed by 0 bases and V by 10 bases; bases with no gene match: 5. The CDR3 is 15 amino acids. CDR3 sequence reads: CATRTSGASTDTQYF. The part of the CDR3 DNA that was read is TGTGCCACAAGGACTAGCGGGGCTAGCACAGATACG.

This clone was observed a handful of times. From the germline J gene comes the end of the CDR3, since the read stops 3 residues before it. The chain recombines TRBV6-2 or TRBV6-3 with TRBJ1-2; 7 nucleotides align to TRBD1. Germline V CDR1 and CDR2: MNHEY, SVGEGT. The CDR3 sequence is 12 residues long. The sequenced part of the CDR3 DNA is TGTGCCACCCGGGACAGTCAACGCGGC. Its protein product is CATRDSQRG. The complete CDR3 protein is CATRDSQRGYTF.

This clone was seen a handful of times. The read terminates 3 residues ahead of where the CDR3 ends, so the germline J gene completes it. The V call is TRBV6-1, the J call TRBJ2-3; 7 nucleotides agree with TRBD1. The length of the CDR3 is 15 residues. The germline V gene has CDR1 MNHNS and CDR2 SASEGT. Germline trimming cut 4 bases from V and 0 bases from J; bases unmatched to any gene: 4. CDR3 sequence: CASSGRDSSTDTQYF. Incomplete CDR3 DNA: TGTGCCAGCAGTGGACGGGACAGTAGCACAGATACG.

This clone was observed many times. The read comes to an end 3 residues before the CDR3 does, leaving the germline J gene to fill in the end. The chain carries TRBV19 and TRBJ2-7; D might be TRBD2 (6 bases). This CDR3 has 14 residues. Trimming shortened V by 7 bases and J by 3 bases, and 16 bases separated the two germline ends. CDR1 is LNHDA, CDR2 SQIVND, per germline (reference sequence). Incomplete CDR3 DNA: TGTGCCAGTAAGCGTCTAGCGAGCAGCTACGAG. Protein product: CASKRLASSYE. The entire CDR3 is CASKRLASSYEQYF.

Points on this clone: From the germline J gene comes the end of the CDR3, since the read stops 3 residues before it. This chain connects TRBV19 to TRBJ2-7; tentative D call: TRBD2 (5 bases). V lost 3 bases and J lost 1, with 7 bases in between. This CDR3 contains 13 residues. Germline CDR1 is LNHDA and CDR2 is SQIVND (reference sequence). CDR3 DNA (partial): TGTGCCAGTAGTATGAGCGGTTCCTACGAG. Its protein is CASSMSGSYE. The whole CDR3 reads CASSMSGSYEQYF.

Many counts were recorded for this clone. The CDR3 region is CASSSIQGPGELFF. CDR3 bases read: TGTGCCAGCAGTTCTATACAGGGCCCCGGGGAG. The chain couples TRBV6-2 or TRBV6-3 to TRBJ2-2; possibly TRBD1 for D (6 bases). The CDR3 goes on 3 residues after the read ends, and that part is filled in from the germline J gene. The V gene's germline CDR1 is MNHEY and CDR2 SVGEGT. V was trimmed by 4 bases and J by 6 bases, leaving 12 bases between them. The CDR3 loop spans 14 amino acids.

By sample share, this clone is medium-sized (0.01 to 0.1%). The CDR3 sequence is CSAGGINYGYTF. The sequenced part of the CDR3 DNA is TGCAGTGCGGGGGGAATAAACTATGGC. The chain recombines TRBV20-1 with TRBJ1-2, with a tentative D call TRBD1 (5 bases). The observed sequence ends 3 residues before the CDR3 terminus, with the missing tail filled in from the germline J gene. The CDR3 loop spans 12 amino acids. In germline, CDR1 is DFQATT, CDR2 SNEGSKA (reference sequence). The V and J ends lost 6 bases and 2 bases respectively, with 10 bases between them.

In its sample, this clone was seen a few times. The DNA ends 3 residues before the CDR3 does, and the rest of the CDR3 is filled in from the germline J gene. The J gene is TRBJ1-2, the V gene TRBV2; 7 bases align to TRBD1. Losses at the gene ends were 10 bases for V and 2 bases for J; bases not matched to a gene: 10. CDR1 SNHLY and CDR2 FYNNEI come from the germline V gene. The CDR3 runs to 14 residues. This CDR3 is CATTDRGQNYGYTF. Partial CDR3 DNA: TGTGCCACCACCGATCGGGGACAGAACTATGGC.

Ten or more counts support this clone. The read finishes 3 residues shy of the CDR3 end, and the germline J gene is used to complete it. The chain has TRBV5-1 and TRBJ1-6, with 10 bases aligning to TRBD1. Germline CDR1 is SGHRS and CDR2 is YFSETQ. The junction had 4 bases not matched to a gene; V was cut back by 4 bases and J by 0 bases. This CDR3 comprises 17 residues. The sequenced part of the CDR3 DNA is TGCGCCAGCAGCGGGGGACAGGGGAGCTCCTATAATTCACCC. Its protein product is CASSGGQGSSYNSP. The whole CDR3 reads CASSGGQGSSYNSPLHF.

Note on this clone: The CDR3 goes on 3 residues after the read ends, and that part is filled in from the germline J gene. The chain carries TRBV5-1 and TRBJ2-1; D unresolved. Germline-derived CDR1 and CDR2 are SGHRS and YFSETQ. This CDR3 is built from 13 residues. Trimming removed 1 base at V and 4 bases at J, with 6 bases between. The CDR3 DNA, read in part, is TGCGCCAGCAGCTTGCCACAGTACAATGAG. It is translated as CASSLPQYNE. The entire CDR3 reads CASSLPQYNEQFF. The entire variable domain, with the rest obtained from reference TRBV5-1 and TRBJ2-1, is as follows: KAGVTQTPRYLIKTRGQQVTLSCSPISGHRSVSWYQQTPGQGLQFLFEYFSETQRNKGNFPGRFSGRQFSNSRSEMNVSTLELGDSALYLCASSLPQYNEQFFGPGTRLTVL.

This clone has a count of ten or more. The read is 3 residues too short to cover the CDR3 end, so that end is filled in from the germline J gene. The chain is built from TRBV5-5 and TRBJ1-2; tentative D call: TRBD1 (5 bases). Germline V gene data show CDR1 as SGHKS and CDR2 as YYEKEE (reference sequence). V was clipped by 3 bases and J by 4 bases, with 16 bases between them. This CDR3 has 15 amino acids. CDR3 in amino acids: CASSSFMDTRYGYTF. The CDR3 bases that were read are TGTGCCAGCAGCTCTTTCATGGACACGCGCTATGGC.

This clone rates as medium-sized. The read comes to an end 3 residues before the CDR3 does, leaving the germline J gene to fill in the end. This sequence joins TRBV19 and TRBJ1-1; D is ambiguous. The CDR3 has 17 amino acids. V dropped 4 bases and J dropped 1 base, with 19 bases sitting between them. Per the germline V gene, CDR1 is LNHDA and CDR2 is SQIVND (reference sequence). CDR3 residues: CASSTDRTVKGNTEAFF. CDR3 DNA, as far as it was read: TGTGCCAGTAGTACCGACCGGACTGTCAAGGGGAACACTGAA. Full variable domain (remainder filled in from reference TRBV19 and TRBJ1-1): DGGITQSPKYLFRKEGQNVTLSCEQNLNHDAMYWYRQDPGQGLRLIYYSQIVNDFQKGDIAEGYSVSREKKESFPLTVTSAQKNPTAFYLCASSTDRTVKGNTEAFFGQGTRLTVV.

This clone was seen at least ten times. Incomplete CDR3 DNA: TGCAGCGTTGATCGGGGTGCCGGGGAG. Its protein product is CSVDRGAGE. From start to end, the CDR3 is CSVDRGAGELFF. The chain combines TRBV29-1 with TRBJ2-2; D might be TRBD2 (5 bases). The read stops 3 residues short of the end of the CDR3; the missing end is completed from the germline J gene. The CDR3 loop spans 12 amino acids. Germline CDR1 SQVTM, CDR2 ANQGSEA. V lost 3 bases and J lost 6, with 8 bases in between.